A selection of T cell receptor beta chains follows, all from one sample in a study of CD8+ T cells in alopecia areata. Sequencing was performed with immunoSEQ multiplex PCR; in TCRdb, only in-frame clones are kept and a portion is missing. The table has roughly 190,000 clones, 45% to 65% seen once. Sequencing was performed on CD4+ T cells sorted from blood, taken at week 4, from a patient treated with tofacitinib. The receptors were sampled from a human donor with alopecia areata. CDR3s include the opening cysteine and the closing phenylalanine or tryptophan. Clone size is shown for a subset of rows, as once, few, many or a class of expanded clone.

size | V | CDR3
. | TRBV29-1 | CSVASDRINYGYTF
few | TRBV7-9 | CASSLDPNTEAFF
. | TRBV6-5 | CASTRSSGIYNEQFF
. | TRBV5-1 | CASSLEAGGRNQPQHF
. | TRBV19 | CASSITGPNQPQHF
. | TRBV5-1 | CASSYLGETQYF
few | TRBV30 | CAWSVIENQPQHF
. | TRBV15 | CATSRENSGANVLTF
. | TRBV2 | CASKRTVGANVLTF
. | TRBV30 | CAWSTGYYEQYF
. | TRBV4-3 | CASSPVLGVRLNF
few | TRBV6-6 | CASSSGFFEQYF
. | TRBV2 | CASSALGLGGTDTQYF
. | TRBV30 | CAWLKGRGDTDTQYF
few | TRBV7-9 | CASSFGGSSYEQYF
. | TRBV29-1 | CSVERRQANTEAFF
. | TRBV23-1 | CATTGRIEDEQYF
. | TRBV7-9 | CASSGSYEQYF
. | TRBV28 | CASSFSGTSGRREQFF
. | TRBV30 | CAWSVAPKVTDTQYF
. | TRBV2 | CASIGQILATTYNEQFF
. | TRBV29-1 | CSVGSAPSYNEQFF
once | TRBV6-5 | CASSRPDTEAFF
many | TRBV5-1 | CASSLEGLNQPQHF
few | TRBV5-6 | CASSFSPGLSSYEQYF
few | TRBV6-5 | CASSYKGRNYGYTF
. | TRBV9 | CASQTSGRGGETQYF
. | TRBV29-1 | CSVEAPSNIQYF
. | TRBV29-1 | CSAAAGTGGNEQFF
. | TRBV30 | CAWSVNSGTYEQYF
once | TRBV5-1 | CASSQQGSQETQYF
. | TRBV5-1 | CASSLDGTSGYEQYF
few | TRBV13 | CASSFGRPGANVLTF
. | TRBV29-1 | CSLLRAGGMYEQYF
few | TRBV29-1 | CSVTGPAPYEQYF
. | TRBV29-1 | CSPRQGEDRCGNQPQHF
. | TRBV30 | CAWRSRDYLAYEQYF
. | TRBV30 | CAWRRGYNEQFF
few | TRBV28 | CASRQPGTSGSYEQYF
few | TRBV7-8 | CASSKAGGTTGANVLTF
. | TRBV29-1 | CSVGETTQGQFF
. | TRBV30 | CAWSGGGEQYF
. | TRBV30 | CAWSEQGFGYTF
. | TRBV29-1 | CSVGRPGVKNIQYF
. | TRBV29-1 | CSVDTPGGYTF